This T cell receptor (beta chain) was sequenced for a study of cytomegalovirus exposure and HLA in healthy donors. Across the study: The roughly 120 million unique TCR beta sequences, from roughly 170 million T cells, were found by an earlier analysis.

Primers for the PCR totalled 60 Vbeta and 13 Jbeta. Repertoires were generated with immunoSEQ multiplex PCR, while TCRdb's copy carries only in-frame clones and drops some. The repertoire includes 140,000 or so clones, around two thirds of them detected once, and more than 3.5% sits in the top ten. CDR1 and CDR2 from the germline V gene are LGHNT and FRNRAP. The CDR3 has 14 amino acids. The V end was cut by 1 base, the J end by 4 bases, with 8 bases between. The chain uses TRBV12-5 and TRBJ1-5, with D perhaps TRBD1 (5 bases). Sequencing was carried out using PBMCs. The receptor's source is a young man in good health and CMV-seropositive. DNA for the CDR3: TGTGCTAGTGGTTTGGATGCAGGGAATCAGCCCCAGCATTTT. It is translated as CASGLDAGNQPQHF.